Included here is one TCR beta chain sequence, with context. The antigen is unknown. This sample stems from a study of vaccination effects on CD4 cells after COVID-19. Using immunoSEQ multiplex PCR, the repertoire was profiled, and TCRdb retains in-frame clones only, with some absent. The table includes about 45,000 clones, approximately 72% detected once. With V trimmed by 1 base and J by 10 bases, 12 bases remained unmatched. The CDR3 is 16 residues long. The germline V gene encodes CDR1 PRHDT and CDR2 FYEKMQ (reference sequence). Isolation of CD4+ T cells took place after about 10 days of culture. Either the BNT162b2 or mRNA-1273 vaccine was given to participants in two doses. Half-medium changes using IL-2 medium occurred on days 3 and 7.

The specimen was CD4+ T cells from PBMCs cultured without peptide, collected after COVID-19 vaccination. The receptor comes from a human donor who received a COVID-19 vaccine. V and J are TRBV13 and TRBJ2-1; TRBD2 matches 8 bases. CDR3 sequence reads: CASSLALAERGCEQFF. The CDR3 coding sequence is TGTGCCAGCAGCTTAGCACTAGCGGAACGAGGTTGCGAGCAGTTCTTC.